This T cell receptor beta chain was captured by sequencing in a study of CD8 T cells in ankylosing spondylitis. The V end was cut by 0 bases, the J end by 0 bases, with 12 bases between. CDR3 length: 16 amino acids. Germline lookup yields CDR1 DFQATT and CDR2 SNEGSKA (reference sequence). A quantitative 5'-RACE method, one with molecular barcodes, was used to make TCR beta libraries. Via MiXCR, TCRdb re-called the 5' RACE reads, giving one row per CDR3 protein. The sample has around 890,000 distinct CDR3 sequences, 12% seen once. Study-level points and caveats: Fewer than ten highly homologous variants made up a TCR beta motif, and this motif appeared characteristic of ankylosing spondylitis blood. Earlier literature documents some of the motif variants in reactive arthritis synovial fluid and blood.

Comments on this clonotype: The antigen is not known.

The receptor was derived from a male donor with ankylosing spondylitis. The chain recombines TRBV20-1 with TRBJ2-1; D remains ambiguous. What was sequenced was blood, either unsorted or a sorted T cell fraction (not recorded which). The CDR3 sequence is CSARDSAGSSYNEQFF. For the CDR3, the DNA is TGCAGTGCTAGAGATTCGGCCGGAAGCTCCTACAATGAGCAGTTCTTC.